This T cell receptor (beta chain) originates from a study of blood T cell repertoires in COVID-19. V shed 5 bases and J 1 base; nucleotides not matched to a gene: 6. CDR1 and CDR2 from the germline V gene are MNHEY and SMNVEV (reference sequence). There are 15 residues in the CDR3. TCRdb's table, derived via immunoSEQ multiplex PCR, lists solely in-frame clones and lacks some. The table includes roughly 300,000 clones, 87% detected once. The V and J genes are TRBV27 and TRBJ1-2; 8 bases are a match to TRBD1. The sequencing input was peripheral blood. The clonotype comes from a woman aged 50 to 65 who had recovered from COVID-19. CDR3 coding DNA: TGTGCCAGCAGTCCTAGGACAGGGAATAACTATGGCTACACCTTC. Amino acids: CASSPRTGNNYGYTF.